This T cell receptor beta chain originates from a study of T cell repertoires in cytomegalovirus infection. The CDR3 totals 14 residues. From germline, CDR1 is SSHAT and CDR2 FNYEAQ (reference sequence). TCRdb processed the reads anew with MiXCR; each CDR3 protein has one entry. The sample records 650,000 to 850,000 distinct CDR3 sequences, 29% being singletons. This clonotype was counted many times. The target antigen is unknown. A junction end diverges from the germline sequence, so it may reflect a read error. The chain links TRBV7-7 to TRBJ2-2; D remains unclear. The starting material was cultured CD8+ T cells from PBMCs, obtained from culture after CMV antigen stimulation. The TCR was taken from a human donor in good health (CMV status not recorded). Some clones in this sample may be carry-over from other donors' samples. CDR3 DNA sequence: TGTGCTAGCAGCCCGTACCCGAGCTCTGGGGAGCTGTTTTTT. This sequence encodes CASSPYPSSGELFF.